This T cell receptor beta chain was observed in a study of blood T cells in healthy people across ages. Note on this clonotype: Its antigen is not known.

Each of the donors had 9 to 10 milliliters of peripheral blood drawn into EDTA-treated Vacutainer tubes. Extractions gave at least 5 micrograms of total RNA per sample. Regarding the study as a whole: It was not possible, with unsorted PBMCs, to conclusively compare naive and antigen-experienced cells. Roughly linearly, TCR beta diversity per million T cells fell as age increased.

The CDR3 spans 17 residues. The V end was cut by 5 bases, the J end by 2 bases, with 19 bases between. Germline V gene lookup returns CDR1 MDHEN and CDR2 SYDVKM. For the second PCR, which ran for roughly 7 to 11 cycles, a sample-barcoded 5' primer and a J-beta primer mix were used. TCRdb fed the 5' RACE reads into MiXCR, producing one record per CDR3 protein. This repertoire shows about 730,000 distinct CDR3 sequences, roughly 44% found once; its top ten account for around a fifth. The V and J genes are TRBV28 and TRBJ2-1; D tentatively reads TRBD1 or TRBD2 (6 bases each). The receptor comes from a woman in her sixties in good health. The specimen was blood. The CDR3 nucleotides read TGTGCCAGCAGTCCGGACAGACTCGGCGGGGCCTACAATGAGCAGTTCTTC. The encoded protein is CASSPDRLGGAYNEQFF.